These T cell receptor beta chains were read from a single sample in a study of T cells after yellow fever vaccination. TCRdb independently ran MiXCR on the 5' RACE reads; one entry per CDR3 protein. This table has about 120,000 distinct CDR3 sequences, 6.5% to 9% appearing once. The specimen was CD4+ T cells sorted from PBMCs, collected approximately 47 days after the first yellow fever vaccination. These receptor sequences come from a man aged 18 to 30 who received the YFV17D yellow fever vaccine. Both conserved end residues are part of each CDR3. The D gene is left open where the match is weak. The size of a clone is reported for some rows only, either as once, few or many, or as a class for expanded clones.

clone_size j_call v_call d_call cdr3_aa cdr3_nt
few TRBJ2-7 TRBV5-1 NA CASSRESLSPEQYF TGCGCCAGCAGTCGAGAATCGCTAAGCCCCGAGCAGTACTTC
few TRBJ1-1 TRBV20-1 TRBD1 CSARVSGGTEAFF TGCAGCGCCCGGGTTTCAGGGGGCACTGAAGCTTTCTTT
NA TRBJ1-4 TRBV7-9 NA CASSFGTGNEKLFF TGTGCCAGCAGCTTTGGGACGGGGAATGAAAAACTGTTTTTT
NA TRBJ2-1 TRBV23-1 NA CASSPRPGGLPFNEQFF TGCGCCAGCAGTCCCCGCCCCGGGGGCCTCCCTTTCAATGAGCAGTTCTTC
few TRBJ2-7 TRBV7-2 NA CASSLSVAYEQYF TGTGCCAGCAGCTTATCAGTTGCCTACGAGCAGTACTTC
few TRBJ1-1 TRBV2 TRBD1 CASSKQGENTEAFF TGTGCCAGCAGCAAACAGGGGGAGAACACTGAAGCTTTCTTT
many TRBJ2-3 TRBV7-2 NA CASSLAGLLATQYF TGTGCCAGCAGCTTAGCGGGGCTGCTAGCCACGCAGTATTTT
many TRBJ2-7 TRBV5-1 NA CASSLETGRHEQYF TGCGCCAGCAGCTTGGAAACAGGGCGCCACGAGCAGTACTTC
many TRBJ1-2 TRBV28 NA CASSLREDYGYTF TGTGCCAGCAGTTTACGGGAGGACTATGGCTACACCTTC
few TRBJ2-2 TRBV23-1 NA CASSQSIRLPGELFF TGCGCCAGCAGTCAATCCATCCGGTTACCCGGGGAGCTGTTTTTT
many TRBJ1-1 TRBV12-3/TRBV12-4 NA CASSFQGGNTEAFF TGTGCCAGCAGTTTTCAGGGCGGGAACACTGAAGCTTTCTTT
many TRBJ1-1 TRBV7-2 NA CASSLGGGYTEAFF TGTGCCAGCAGCTTAGGGGGAGGGTACACTGAAGCTTTCTTT
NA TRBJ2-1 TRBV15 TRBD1 CATSPDRVSYNEQFF TGTGCCACCAGTCCGGACAGGGTTTCCTACAATGAGCAGTTCTTC
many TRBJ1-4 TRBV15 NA CATSREGEKLFF TGTGCCACCAGCAGGGAGGGAGAAAAACTGTTTTTT
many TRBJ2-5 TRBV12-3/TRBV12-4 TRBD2 CASSLMSGGQETQYF TGTGCCAGCAGTTTGATGAGCGGGGGCCAAGAGACCCAGTACTTC
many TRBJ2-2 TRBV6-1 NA CASSEPNTGELFF TGTGCCAGCAGTGAACCAAACACCGGGGAGCTGTTTTTT
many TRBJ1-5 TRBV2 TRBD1 CASSATGSQPQHF TGTGCCAGCAGTGCGACAGGGAGTCAGCCCCAGCATTTT
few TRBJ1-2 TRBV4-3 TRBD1 CASSPPGQRYGYTF TGCGCCAGCAGCCCCCCGGGACAGAGATATGGCTACACCTTC
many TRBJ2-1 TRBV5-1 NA CASSPYGGNEQFF TGCGCCAGCAGTCCCTACGGGGGAAATGAGCAGTTCTTC
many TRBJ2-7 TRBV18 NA CASSSSYEQYF TGTGCCAGCTCATCATCCTACGAGCAGTACTTC
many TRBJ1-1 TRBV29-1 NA CSAQGLLARWTEAFF TGCAGCGCCCAAGGCCTGCTGGCGAGGTGGACTGAAGCTTTCTTT
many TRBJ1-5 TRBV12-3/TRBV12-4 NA CASSLELNQPQHF TGTGCCAGCAGTTTGGAACTTAATCAGCCCCAGCATTTT